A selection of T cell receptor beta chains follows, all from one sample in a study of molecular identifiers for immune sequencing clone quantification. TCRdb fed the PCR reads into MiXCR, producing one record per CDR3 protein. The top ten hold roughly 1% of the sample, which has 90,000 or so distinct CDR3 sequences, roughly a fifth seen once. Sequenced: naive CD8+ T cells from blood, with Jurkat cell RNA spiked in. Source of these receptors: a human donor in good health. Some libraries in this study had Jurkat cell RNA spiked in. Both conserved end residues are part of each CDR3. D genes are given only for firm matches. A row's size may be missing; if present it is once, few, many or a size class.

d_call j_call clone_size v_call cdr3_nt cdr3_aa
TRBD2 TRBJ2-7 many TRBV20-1 TGCAGTGCTACCCCCTGGCGGGAGGGCCTCTACGAGCAGTACTTC CSATPWREGLYEQYF
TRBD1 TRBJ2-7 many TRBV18 TGTGCCAGCTCACCCGGGGACAGAGTCCACGAGCAGTACTTC CASSPGDRVHEQYF
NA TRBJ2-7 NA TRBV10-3 TGTGCCATCAGTGAGGGTGGACTGGGAGCCTACGAGCAGTACTTC CAISEGGLGAYEQYF
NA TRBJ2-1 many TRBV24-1 TGTGCCACCAGTGATCAACCCCGAGCCACTAGGTATGAGCAGTTCTTC CATSDQPRATRYEQFF
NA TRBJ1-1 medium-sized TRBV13 TGTGCCAGCAGATCGAGAGGGGGAGTGAACACTGAAGCTTTCTTT CASRSRGGVNTEAFF
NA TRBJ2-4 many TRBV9 TGTGCCAGCTCCGGGGCCAAAAACATTCAGTACTTC CASSGAKNIQYF
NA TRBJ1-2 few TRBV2 TGTGCCAGCAGTGATACAGACAACTATGGCTACACCTTC CASSDTDNYGYTF
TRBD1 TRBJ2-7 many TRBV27 TGTGCCAGCAGTGCCCCCGGACAGGGGGTCTACGAGCAGTACTTC CASSAPGQGVYEQYF
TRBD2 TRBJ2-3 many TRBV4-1 TGCGCCAGCAGCCAAGAGCTAGCGGGGGCCCCAGATACGCAGTATTTT CASSQELAGAPDTQYF
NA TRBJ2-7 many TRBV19 TGTGCCAGCGGAGTTCAGGGACGGCCCTACGAGCAGTACTTC CASGVQGRPYEQYF
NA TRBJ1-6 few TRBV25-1 TGTGCCAACAGTGAATGGAATTCACCCCTCCACTTT CANSEWNSPLHF
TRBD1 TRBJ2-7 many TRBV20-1 TGCAGTGCTAGGGACAGGACAACCTACGAGCAGTACTTC CSARDRTTYEQYF
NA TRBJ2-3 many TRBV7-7 TGTGCTAGCAGCTTAGTTGGGGGCGCCGGAGATACGCAGTATTTT CASSLVGGAGDTQYF
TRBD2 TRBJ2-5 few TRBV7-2 TGTGCCAGCAGCAAGGGGACTAGCGCAGAGACCCAGTACTTC CASSKGTSAETQYF
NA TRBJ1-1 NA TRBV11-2 TGTGCCAGCAGCTTAGTAACAGGGTTGGACACTGAAGCTCTCTTT CASSLVTGLDTEALF
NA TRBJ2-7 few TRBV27 TGTGCCAGCGGCACGTGGGCCTACGAGCAGTACTTC CASGTWAYEQYF
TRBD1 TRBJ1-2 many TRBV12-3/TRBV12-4 TGTGCCAGCAAGACCCTGACAGGGACCTATGGCTACACCTTC CASKTLTGTYGYTF
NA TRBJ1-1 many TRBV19 TGTGCCAGTAGTCCCTCCAAAGGTTTCCATGCTTTCTTT CASSPSKGFHAFF
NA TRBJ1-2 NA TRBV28 TGTGCCAGCAGATTGACAGTTTTCTATGGCTACACCTTC CASRLTVFYGYTF
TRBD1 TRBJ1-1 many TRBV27 TGTGCCAGCAGTTTCGGGACAGGGTACACTGAAGCTTTCTTT CASSFGTGYTEAFF
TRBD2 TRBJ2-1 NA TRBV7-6 TGTGCCAGCAGCCCAGCGGGGAGCTCCTACAATGAGCAGTTCTTC CASSPAGSSYNEQFF
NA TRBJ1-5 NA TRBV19 TGTGCCAGTGGTATTGGGGGGCGTAGCAATCAGCCCCAGCATTTT CASGIGGRSNQPQHF
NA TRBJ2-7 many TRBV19 TGTGCCAGTAGTTTCCAGGGAAACTACGAGCAGTACTTC CASSFQGNYEQYF
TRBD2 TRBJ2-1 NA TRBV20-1 TGCAGTGCGCTAATTCGAAGCGGGGGGTGGGGCAGTGAGCAGTTCTTC CSALIRSGGWGSEQFF
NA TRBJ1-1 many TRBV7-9 TGTGCCAGCAGCCCCCGGCGATCTAATGGTGAAGCTTTCTTT CASSPRRSNGEAFF
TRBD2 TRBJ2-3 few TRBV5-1 TGCGCCAGCAGCACCGGGACTAGCGGGGCTACCGATACGCAGTATTTT CASSTGTSGATDTQYF
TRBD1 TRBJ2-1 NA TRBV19 TGTGCCACCGACCCCCGTGGGAGACAGGGCTACAATGAGCAGTTCTTC CATDPRGRQGYNEQFF
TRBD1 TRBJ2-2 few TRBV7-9 TGTGCCAGCGGGGGACAGGGAGGGACCGGGGAGCTGTTTTTT CASGGQGGTGELFF
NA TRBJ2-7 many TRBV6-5 TGTGCCAGCAGTACGACGGGATACGAGCAGTACTTC CASSTTGYEQYF
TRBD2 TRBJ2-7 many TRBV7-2 TGTGCCAGCAGCCTGGGACTAGCGGGGGCCCCCTCCTACGAGCAGTACTTC CASSLGLAGAPSYEQYF
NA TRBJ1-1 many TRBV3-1 TGTGCCAGCAGCCAAGATGGTCGGGGTGCCACTGAAGCTTTCTTT CASSQDGRGATEAFF
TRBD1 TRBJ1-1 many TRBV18 TGTGCCAGCTCACCAGACAGGGCGAACACTGAAGCTTTCTTT CASSPDRANTEAFF
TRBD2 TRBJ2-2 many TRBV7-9 TGTGCCAGCAGTTCACCCGTAGGCGGGCCAAGCGGGGGCCGGAACACCGGGGAGCTGTTTTTT CASSSPVGGPSGGRNTGELFF
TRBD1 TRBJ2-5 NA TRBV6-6 TGTGCCAGCAGCCTGGGACAGGGGGAGACCCAGTACTTC CASSLGQGETQYF
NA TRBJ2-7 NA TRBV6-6 TGTGCCAGCAGTTACGTAGACGAGCAGTCCTTC CASSYVDEQSF
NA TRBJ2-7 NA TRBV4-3 TGCGCCAGCAGCCAAGATCGTGATCTATCCTACGAGCAGTACTTC CASSQDRDLSYEQYF
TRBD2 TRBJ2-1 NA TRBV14 TGTGCCAGCAGCCAGCCGGGACTAGATTGGTATGAGCAGTTCTTC CASSQPGLDWYEQFF
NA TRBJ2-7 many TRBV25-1 TGTGCCAGCGGGGAAAGGAGGGCCTCCTACTTC CASGERRASYF
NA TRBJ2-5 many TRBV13 TGTGCCAGCAGCACAACCGGGACTCAGGAGGGAGAGACCCAGTACTTC CASSTTGTQEGETQYF
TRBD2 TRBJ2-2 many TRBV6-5 TGTGCCAGCAACAAAGGACTAGCGACGAACACCGGGGAGCTGTTTTTT CASNKGLATNTGELFF
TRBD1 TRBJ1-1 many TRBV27 TGTGCCAGCAGCCCCACAGGGGTCTATGAAGCTTTCTTT CASSPTGVYEAFF
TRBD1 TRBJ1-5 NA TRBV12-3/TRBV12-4 TGTGCCAGCAGTTTAGAGGACAGGGTCGCTAATCAGCCCCAGCATTTT CASSLEDRVANQPQHF
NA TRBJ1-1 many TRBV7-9 TGTGCCAGCAGCAAATCGACAGGCCACGAAGCTTTCTTT CASSKSTGHEAFF
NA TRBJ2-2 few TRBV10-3 TGTGCCATCACCACGCCCCCCCCAGGGAGGAACACCGGGGAGCTGTTTTTT CAITTPPPGRNTGELFF
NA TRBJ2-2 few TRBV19 TGTGCCAGTAGTCTTTCGGTGGGGACCGGGGAGCTGTTTTTT CASSLSVGTGELFF
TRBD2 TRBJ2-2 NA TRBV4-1 TGCGCCAGCAGCCAGAAGGGACTAGCGGGGAACGGGGAGCTGTTTTTT CASSQKGLAGNGELFF
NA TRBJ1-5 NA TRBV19 TGTGCCAGTACTACGGCTGGCATTGGTCAGCCCCAGCATTTT CASTTAGIGQPQHF
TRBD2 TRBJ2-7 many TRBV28 TGTGCCAGCAGGCCTGGACTAGCGGGAGGACCGATCTACGAGCAGTACTTC CASRPGLAGGPIYEQYF
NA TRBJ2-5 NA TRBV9 TGTGCCAGCAGCGTAGGTGGGCGGGGAGAGACCCAGTACTTC CASSVGGRGETQYF
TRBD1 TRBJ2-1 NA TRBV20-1 TGCAGTGCTAACGAGTGGGACAGGGAAAACTACAATGAGCAGTTCTTC CSANEWDRENYNEQFF
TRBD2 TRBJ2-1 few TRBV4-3 TGCGCCAGCAGCCAAGCCCCAGCGGGGTCTTACAATGAGCAGTTCTTC CASSQAPAGSYNEQFF
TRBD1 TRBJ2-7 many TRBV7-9 TGTGCCAGCAGCTCTGGGACAGGGGCGATCTACGAGCAGTACTTC CASSSGTGAIYEQYF